Sequencing of this T cell receptor beta chain was carried out in a study of CD8+CD57+ T cells in acquired aplastic anemia. This clonotype was observed at least ten times. The CDR3 consists of 16 residues. After removal of 5 bases from V and 4 bases from J, the junction contained 5 bases not matched to a gene. From germline, CDR1 is LNHDA and CDR2 SQIVND (reference sequence). Genomic DNA provided the template from which TCR beta VDJ and CDR3 profiles were obtained. One entry per CDR3 protein, called by TCRdb with MiXCR from the reads. The table shows roughly 61,000 distinct CDR3 sequences, with around 50% occurring only once.

The specimen sequenced was sorted CD4+, CD8+, or CD8+CD57+ T cells (not recorded which) from PBMCs. The source of this sequence is a human donor in good health, serving as a control. V and J are TRBV19 and TRBJ2-1; 13 positions match TRBD2. The CDR3 sequence is CASSSRTSGRYNEQFF. Here the CDR3 DNA reads TGTGCCAGTAGTTCCCGGACTAGCGGGAGATACAATGAGCAGTTCTTC.